This entry features one T cell receptor beta chain sequence. What it binds is not known. The entry originates in a study of cytomegalovirus exposure and HLA in healthy donors. Whole-study context: Around 86 million unique TCRs, all from HLA-typed donors, were included in an early release of the data.

The germline V gene has CDR1 SGHVS and CDR2 FQNEAQ. Trimming stripped 7 bases from V and 0 bases from J, with 10 bases between. CDR3 length equals 14 residues. Whole-study findings and limits: A later analysis found TCR association rates differed by HLA locus, highest for DRB1 and lowest for HLA-C. Excluded: some indistinguishable V segments such as TRBV6-2 and TRBV6-3.

The PCR contained 60 Vbeta and 13 Jbeta primers. Generated by immunoSEQ multiplex PCR, the TCRdb table keeps only in-frame clones and is missing some. This sample's clone table lists 90,000 to 100,000 clones. The gene calls are TRBV7-8 and TRBJ2-1, with a weak D call TRBD2 (6 bases). The sequence came from a woman in her 30s in good health and CMV-seronegative. The sequencing input was PBMCs. The CDR3 loop reads CASIAGSSYNEQFF. As DNA, the CDR3 is TGTGCCAGCATCGCCGGGAGCTCCTACAATGAGCAGTTCTTC. The whole variable domain, filled in from reference TRBV7-8 and TRBJ2-1, reads GAGVSQSPRYKVAKRGQDVALRCDPISGHVSLFWYQQALGQGPEFLTYFQNEAQLDKSGLPSDRFFAERPEGSVSTLKIQRTQQEDSAVYLCASIAGSSYNEQFFGPGTRLTVL.